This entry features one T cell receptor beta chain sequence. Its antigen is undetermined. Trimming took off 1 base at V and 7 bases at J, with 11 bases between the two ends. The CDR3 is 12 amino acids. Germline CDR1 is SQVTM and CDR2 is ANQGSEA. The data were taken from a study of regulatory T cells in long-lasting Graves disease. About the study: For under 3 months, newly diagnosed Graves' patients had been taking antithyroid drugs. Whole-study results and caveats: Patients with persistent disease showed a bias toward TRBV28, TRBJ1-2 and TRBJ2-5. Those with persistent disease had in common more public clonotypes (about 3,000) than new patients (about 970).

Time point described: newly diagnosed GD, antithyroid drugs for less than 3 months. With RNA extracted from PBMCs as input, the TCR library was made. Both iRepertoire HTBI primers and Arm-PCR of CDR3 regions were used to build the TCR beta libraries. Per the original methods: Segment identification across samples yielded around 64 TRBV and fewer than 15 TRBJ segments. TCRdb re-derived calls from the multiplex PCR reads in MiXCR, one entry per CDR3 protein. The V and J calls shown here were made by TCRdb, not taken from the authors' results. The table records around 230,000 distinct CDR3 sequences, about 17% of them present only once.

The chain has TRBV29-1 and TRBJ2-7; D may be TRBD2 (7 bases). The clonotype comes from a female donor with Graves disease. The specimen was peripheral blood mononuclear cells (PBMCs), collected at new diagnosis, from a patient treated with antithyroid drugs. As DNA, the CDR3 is TGCAGCGTTGAAGGTAGGGGGGGTGAGCAGTACTTC. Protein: CSVEGRGGEQYF.